This is a list of T cell receptor beta chains from one sample in a study of vaccination effects on CD4 cells after COVID-19. Here immunoSEQ multiplex PCR was the method, and the copy in TCRdb shows in-frame clones only, minus some. The sample has tens of thousands of clones, roughly 70% seen once; the top ten hold approximately 10%. The antigens of these receptors remain unknown. Specimen: CD4+ T cells from PBMCs cultured with HCoV-NL63 spike peptides, collected after COVID-19 vaccination. All receptors derive from a human donor who received a COVID-19 vaccine. Each CDR3 is given with its conserved first and last residue. A D gene is named only where the DNA matches it firmly. Clone size is stated in some rows and not others, as once, few, many or a class when expanded.

abundance: .; j_gene: TRBJ1-5; v_gene: TRBV14; d_gene: .; CDR3aa: CASPNWGCQPQHF; CDR3nt: TGTGCCAGCCCCAATTGGGGTTGTCAGCCCCAGCATTTT
abundance: .; j_gene: TRBJ2-1; v_gene: TRBV5-1; d_gene: .; CDR3aa: CASSLDGGDYNEQFF; CDR3nt: TGCGCCAGCAGTTTAGACGGGGGAGACTACAATGAGCAGTTCTTC
abundance: .; j_gene: TRBJ2-1; v_gene: TRBV5-1; d_gene: .; CDR3aa: CASSGSLYNEQFF; CDR3nt: TGCGCCAGCAGCGGGAGCCTTTACAATGAGCAGTTCTTC
abundance: .; j_gene: TRBJ1-2; v_gene: TRBV6-5; d_gene: .; CDR3aa: CASSYSRERYTF; CDR3nt: TGTGCCAGCAGTTACTCAAGGGAGCGCTACACCTTC
abundance: once; j_gene: TRBJ1-2; v_gene: TRBV6-1; d_gene: .; CDR3aa: CASSEAMGVYGYTF; CDR3nt: TGTGCCAGCAGTGAAGCGATGGGGGTCTATGGCTACACCTTC
abundance: .; j_gene: TRBJ2-7; v_gene: TRBV5-6; d_gene: .; CDR3aa: CASSSLSRGYEQYF; CDR3nt: TGTGCCAGCAGCTCGCTTTCTAGGGGCTACGAGCAGTACTTC
abundance: .; j_gene: TRBJ2-7; v_gene: TRBV12-3/TRBV12-4; d_gene: TRBD1; CDR3aa: CASSRTGDEQYF; CDR3nt: TGTGCCAGCAGTCGGACAGGCGACGAGCAGTACTTC
abundance: .; j_gene: TRBJ1-2; v_gene: TRBV10-3; d_gene: .; CDR3aa: CAISESETVTYGYTF; CDR3nt: TGTGCCATCAGTGAGTCCGAGACCGTTACCTATGGCTACACCTTC
abundance: .; j_gene: TRBJ1-2; v_gene: TRBV6-5; d_gene: TRBD1; CDR3aa: CASSSGTGSLYGYTF; CDR3nt: TGTGCCAGCAGTTCCGGGACAGGAAGCCTCTATGGCTACACCTTC
abundance: .; j_gene: TRBJ1-1; v_gene: TRBV3-1/TRBV3-2; d_gene: .; CDR3aa: CASSPRTGGEAFF; CDR3nt: TGTGCCAGCAGCCCTCGGACGGGAGGTGAAGCTTTCTTT
abundance: .; j_gene: TRBJ1-6; v_gene: TRBV19; d_gene: .; CDR3aa: CASSIGTVRNSPLHF; CDR3nt: TGTGCCAGTAGTATCGGGACTGTTCGTAATTCACCCCTCCACTTT
abundance: few; j_gene: TRBJ2-2; v_gene: TRBV6-1; d_gene: .; CDR3aa: CASSEVGPAGELFF; CDR3nt: TGTGCCAGCAGTGAAGTGGGACCGGCCGGGGAGCTGTTTTTT
abundance: .; j_gene: TRBJ1-4; v_gene: TRBV11-2; d_gene: .; CDR3aa: CASSPLGGRKKLFF; CDR3nt: TGTGCCAGCAGCCCGTTGGGGGGCAGAAAAAAACTGTTTTTT
abundance: .; j_gene: TRBJ1-6; v_gene: TRBV19; d_gene: TRBD1; CDR3aa: CASNPTGTPHSPLHF; CDR3nt: TGTGCCAGTAATCCGACAGGGACTCCTCATTCACCCCTCCACTTT
abundance: .; j_gene: TRBJ2-6; v_gene: TRBV15; d_gene: .; CDR3aa: CATDPGTGANVLTF; CDR3nt: TGTGCCACTGACCCGGGAACTGGGGCCAACGTCCTGACTTTC
abundance: few; j_gene: TRBJ1-5; v_gene: TRBV18; d_gene: .; CDR3aa: CASSSTGLTEGGQPQHF; CDR3nt: TGTGCCAGCTCATCGACAGGTCTTACGGAGGGAGGTCAGCCCCAGCATTTT
abundance: .; j_gene: TRBJ1-6; v_gene: TRBV24-1; d_gene: .; CDR3aa: CATKGDLNSPLHF; CDR3nt: TGTGCCACCAAAGGGGACCTCAATTCACCCCTCCACTTT
abundance: few; j_gene: TRBJ2-2; v_gene: TRBV5-1; d_gene: TRBD1; CDR3aa: CASRQGVTGELFF; CDR3nt: TGCGCCAGCAGGCAGGGGGTTACCGGGGAGCTGTTTTTT
abundance: once; j_gene: TRBJ2-1; v_gene: TRBV5-1; d_gene: TRBD2; CDR3aa: CASSASTSGIYNEQFF; CDR3nt: TGCGCCAGCAGCGCGTCTACTAGCGGGATTTACAATGAGCAGTTCTTC
abundance: .; j_gene: TRBJ2-3; v_gene: TRBV3-1/TRBV3-2; d_gene: TRBD2; CDR3aa: CASSQFPGLDSDTQYF; CDR3nt: TGTGCCAGCAGCCAATTTCCGGGACTAGATTCAGATACGCAGTATTTT
abundance: once; j_gene: TRBJ2-7; v_gene: TRBV5-1; d_gene: TRBD2; CDR3aa: CASSSSLAGGKSYEQYF; CDR3nt: TGCGCCAGCAGCTCATCACTAGCGGGGGGTAAGTCCTACGAGCAGTACTTC
abundance: few; j_gene: TRBJ1-1; v_gene: TRBV5-4; d_gene: TRBD1; CDR3aa: CASSRQGLEMNTEAFF; CDR3nt: TGTGCCAGCAGCCGACAGGGTTTGGAGATGAACACTGAAGCTTTCTTT
abundance: .; j_gene: TRBJ1-1; v_gene: TRBV5-1; d_gene: .; CDR3aa: CASAEKGGTEAFF; CDR3nt: TGCGCCAGCGCCGAGAAGGGGGGCACTGAAGCTTTCTTT
abundance: once; j_gene: TRBJ1-1; v_gene: TRBV27; d_gene: TRBD1; CDR3aa: CASSLSGGGRIEAFF; CDR3nt: TGTGCCAGCAGTTTGTCAGGGGGCGGGCGTATTGAAGCTTTCTTT